Below, 14 T cell receptor beta chains from the same sample are listed, as sequenced in a study of CD8 T cells in ankylosing spondylitis. Study-level points and caveats: Among TCR beta sequences, a motif of eight highly homologous variants appeared characteristic of ankylosing spondylitis blood.

TCRdb analysed the 5' RACE reads with MiXCR anew, one entry per CDR3 protein. The top ten hold around 3.6% of the sample, which has 450,000 to 550,000 distinct CDR3 sequences, 5.3% seen once. Their antigen targets remain unknown. The sample taken for sequencing was blood, either unsorted or a sorted T cell fraction (not recorded which). These receptors came from a male donor with ankylosing spondylitis.

The table lists this clonotype with many counts. The rearrangement joins TRBV20-1 to TRBJ1-6; D is undetermined. Germline CDR1 reads DFQATT; CDR2 reads SNEGSKA (reference sequence). The CDR3 length is 12 residues. Trimming stripped 4 bases from V and 7 bases from J, with 8 bases between. CDR3 sequence: CSAIRVNSPLHF. The CDR3 DNA reads TGCAGTGCTATCCGGGTCAATTCACCCCTCCACTTT.

This clonotype was counted many times. V is TRBV5-1 and J is TRBJ2-1, with D possibly matching TRBD1 (6 bases). Germline V gives CDR1 SGHRS, CDR2 YFSETQ. With 1 base removed from V and 1 base from J, the gap between germline ends came to 12 bases. CDR3 length equals 16 residues. CDR3 in DNA: TGCGCCAGCAGCTTGTGGGGGCGAAGGTCCTACAATGAGCAGTTCTTC. This encodes CASSLWGRRSYNEQFF.

This clonotype has a handful of counts. This chain joins TRBV29-1 and TRBJ2-3, with 8 positions matching TRBD2. V lost 6 bases, J lost 2 bases, and 7 bases stayed unmatched. The CDR3 totals 14 residues. The germline V gene has CDR1 SQVTM and CDR2 ANQGSEA. The CDR3 protein is CSVARTSSTDTQYF. The CDR3 bases are TGCAGCGTAGCGAGGACTAGCTCCACAGATACGCAGTATTTT.

This clonotype was picked up many times. V and J are TRBV20-1 and TRBJ1-2; D is perhaps TRBD1 (6 bases). The CDR3 covers 18 residues. V was trimmed by 0 bases and J by 0 bases, leaving 20 bases between them. The V gene's germline CDR1 is DFQATT and CDR2 SNEGSKA (reference sequence). The CDR3 loop is CSARDNPGADRANYGYTF. As DNA, the CDR3 is TGCAGTGCTAGAGACAACCCAGGGGCCGATCGTGCTAACTATGGCTACACCTTC.

Ten or more counts support this clonotype. The rearrangement uses TRBV11-2 and TRBJ2-5, with TRBD1 matching over 10 bases. CDR1 and CDR2 from the germline V gene are SGHAT and FQNNGV. The length of the CDR3 is 18 residues. V gave up 1 base and J gave up 4 bases; unmatched junction bases: 12. CDR3 protein: CASSLGLTGTGVLETQYF. CDR3 DNA sequence: TGTGCCAGCAGCTTAGGGTTGACCGGGACAGGGGTTTTAGAGACCCAGTACTTC.

Many counts were recorded for this clonotype. This chain uses TRBV20-1 with TRBJ2-7; weak D call: TRBD2 (5 bases). Germline assignment: CDR1 DFQATT and CDR2 SNEGSKA (reference sequence). V was clipped by 3 bases and J by 5 bases, with 17 bases between them. This CDR3 comprises 14 residues. The DNA for the CDR3 is TGCAGTGCTAGCCTCCCCAGAGGGAACCACGAGCAGTACTTC. Protein sequence: CSASLPRGNHEQYF.

A few counts support this clonotype. The chain combines TRBV5-1 with TRBJ2-6; tentative D call: TRBD1 (6 bases). Trimming stripped 2 bases from V and 1 base from J, with 13 bases between. Germline CDR1 reads SGHRS; CDR2 reads YFSETQ. The CDR3 consists of 17 residues. CDR3 sequence: CASSFAGEMSGANVLTF. DNA for the CDR3: TGCGCCAGCAGCTTCGCAGGGGAAATGTCTGGGGCCAACGTCCTGACTTTC.

The table lists this clonotype with many counts. This chain links TRBV9 with TRBJ1-2; D call uncertain. V was trimmed by 3 bases and J by 8 bases, leaving 17 bases between them. CDR1 is SGDLS and CDR2 is YYNGEE in the germline V gene. The CDR3 runs 14 residues. As DNA, the CDR3 is TGTGCCAGCAGCGCCTTACTCCCGGGCGCGGGCTACACCTTC. Translation gives CASSALLPGAGYTF.

The chain couples TRBV20-1 to TRBJ2-1, with TRBD1 as a possible D gene (6 bases). This CDR3 is built from 15 residues. Germline lookup yields CDR1 DFQATT and CDR2 SNEGSKA (reference sequence). Deletions cut 5 bases from V and 10 bases from J, with 24 bases between. CDR3 protein: CSAYSGTLGGWEQFF. CDR3 DNA: TGCAGTGCTTACTCCGGGACACTTGGTGGTTGGGAGCAGTTCTTC.

This clonotype came up many times. The chain employs TRBV12-3 or TRBV12-4 and TRBJ1-1; 9 bases match TRBD1. Germline trimming cut 7 bases from V and 6 bases from J; bases unmatched to any gene: 9. This CDR3 contains 14 residues. In nucleotides, the CDR3 is TGTGCCAGCACCCCGGGACAGGGTCTCGCTGAAGCTTTCTTT. Translated: CASTPGQGLAEAFF.

Ten or more counts support this clonotype. This chain connects TRBV6-2 or TRBV6-3 to TRBJ2-7; D unresolved. The CDR3 loop spans 13 amino acids. The V and J ends lost 7 bases and 3 bases respectively, with 13 bases between them. Germline assignment: CDR1 MNHEY and CDR2 SVGEGT. The CDR3 loop is CASNPRHNYEQYF. CDR3 DNA sequence: TGTGCCAGCAATCCCCGACACAACTACGAGCAGTACTTC.

This clonotype was found many times. The CDR3 DNA reads TGCAGTGCTGGGGGACCGCTTAATAACTATGGCTACACCTTC. Its protein product is CSAGGPLNNYGYTF. The chain is built from TRBV20-1 and TRBJ1-2; a weak D match, TRBD1 (5 bases). The CDR3 spans 14 residues. Between the trimmed V and J ends, which lost 5 bases and 1 base, there was a span of 14 bases. CDR1 and CDR2 (germline): DFQATT, SNEGSKA (reference sequence).

This clonotype came up many times. The rearrangement uses TRBV7-8 and TRBJ2-5; D is possibly TRBD1 (6 bases). CDR1 and CDR2 from the germline V gene are SGHVS and FQNEAQ. CDR3 length: 14 residues. The ends were cut back, 5 bases at V and 3 bases at J, with 13 bases in the middle. In DNA, the CDR3 is TGTGCCAGCAGCCTCTTTCGGACAGAAGAGACCCAGTACTTC. Amino acids: CASSLFRTEETQYF.

In this sample, this clonotype turned up many times. The chain employs TRBV3-1 and TRBJ1-1; 8 bases match TRBD1. V was clipped by 5 bases and J by 1 base; unmatched bases: 6. The CDR3 totals 15 residues. Germline-derived CDR1 and CDR2 are LGHDT and YNNKEL (reference sequence). CDR3 sequence reads: CASSGIDRGNTEAFF. CDR3 in DNA: TGTGCCAGCAGCGGGATTGACAGGGGGAACACTGAAGCTTTCTTT.